The sequence of this T cell receptor beta chain was determined in a study of blood T cell repertoires in COVID-19. In the study overall: From the United States, Italy and Spain came samples of acute and convalescent COVID-19. PBMCs, B-cell-depleted T cells, or T cells provided the cDNA or gDNA that made up the material.

Authors' data handling: Estimates of nucleated cell counts were drawn from the amplification of reference gene primers. The protocol was immunoSEQ multiplex PCR, while the TCRdb copy is restricted to in-frame clones and leaves out a portion. V, J and clone size are those of that table, while D and trimming were read from the DNA. Of about 210,000 clones in the sample, approximately 84% were seen once. Sequencing was done on a sample of peripheral blood. This TCR was recovered from a woman aged 45-59 years with active or convalescent COVID-19.

The chain's CDR3 is CASSEQAGGLGYTF. The CDR3 region has the DNA TGTGCCAGCAGTGAACAGGCAGGGGGCTTAGGCTACACCTTC. The chain is built from TRBV25-1 and TRBJ1-2; 8 bases align to TRBD1. J gave up 8 bases and V 2 bases, and 7 bases lay outside the gene matches. CDR3 length: 14 residues. The germline gives CDR1 MGHDK, CDR2 SYGVNS.